Following are 14 T cell receptor beta chains from one sample sequenced in a study of CD8+CD57+ T cells in acquired aplastic anemia. The use of genomic DNA as template underpinned the TCR beta VDJ and CDR3 profiling. TCRdb re-derived calls from the reads in MiXCR, one entry per CDR3 protein. The table records just over 400,000 distinct CDR3 sequences, about two thirds of them present only once. Material: sorted CD4+, CD8+, or CD8+CD57+ T cells (not recorded which) from PBMCs. These receptors were taken from a human donor in good health, serving as a control.

This clonotype was detected many times. This rearrangement joins TRBV29-1 to TRBJ1-1, with 7 positions matching TRBD1. V was clipped by 6 bases and J by 7 bases; unmatched bases: 11. Germline CDR1 is SQVTM and CDR2 is ANQGSEA. This CDR3 has 13 amino acids. The CDR3 spells CSVLDRDNIEAFF. Written as DNA, the CDR3 is TGCAGCGTCCTAGACAGGGATAATATTGAAGCTTTCTTT.

Notes on this clonotype: The CDR3 ends on some other residue instead of the conserved phenylalanine or tryptophan, so this is likely a read error. The DNA is omitted, as the CDR3 cannot be located on it reliably, and the CDR3 follows TCRdb's listing. The chain is built from TRBV7-2 and TRBJ1-5; the table gives TRBD1 as D, unverified against the DNA. The CDR3 is 12 amino acids in total, end residues counted. Germline-derived CDR1 and CDR2 are SGHTA and FQGNSA. The CDR3 region is CASRPPGQGPRP.

A few counts support this clonotype. A junction boundary mismatches the germline segment, possibly from a read error. This chain connects TRBV6-5 to TRBJ2-2; TRBD1 is a possible D gene (6 bases). From germline, CDR1 is MNHEY and CDR2 SVGAGI. CDR3 length: 15 amino acids. CDR3 coding DNA: TGCGCCAGCAGTGAAACAGGGACAAACACCGGGGAGCTGTTTTTT. Translation gives CASSETGTNTGELFF.

The rearrangement uses TRBV25-1 and TRBJ1-3; D is possibly TRBD1 (5 bases). Germline V gene sequence: CDR1 MGHDK, CDR2 SYGVNS. The CDR3 is 18 amino acids. V was shortened by 0 bases and J by 2 bases, with 17 bases between the two germline ends. CDR3 in DNA: TGTGCCAGCAGTGAATACGGACGGGCGGGACCCACTGGAAACACCATATATTTT. Encoded protein: CASSEYGRAGPTGNTIYF.

The genes are TRBV25-1 and TRBJ2-7, with a possible D match to TRBD2 (6 bases). CDR3 length equals 15 residues. The V end lost 3 bases, the J end lost 1 base, and 13 bases lay between the germline ends. Germline V gives CDR1 MGHDK, CDR2 SYGVNS. This CDR3 reads CASSDRRGSSYEQYF. Written as DNA, the CDR3 is TGTGCCAGCAGTGACAGGAGGGGCAGTTCCTACGAGCAGTACTTC.

The chain carries TRBV7-9 and TRBJ1-1; 8 bases map to TRBD1. This CDR3 contains 16 residues. Germline values: CDR1 SEHNR, CDR2 FQNEAQ (reference sequence). V was clipped by 1 base and J by 6 bases; unmatched bases: 10. The CDR3 reads CASSLGGARGRAEAFF. The CDR3 DNA is TGTGCCAGCAGCTTAGGAGGGGCCAGGGGGCGGGCTGAAGCTTTCTTT. Full variable domain (rest looked up from reference TRBV7-9 and TRBJ1-1): DTGVSQNPRHKITKRGQNVTFRCDPISEHNRLYWYRQTLGQGPEFLTYFQNEAQLEKSRLLSDRFSAERPKGSFSTLEIQRTEQGDSAMYLCASSLGGARGRAEAFFGQGTRLTVV.

The sample holds many counts of this clonotype. This chain connects TRBV25-1 to TRBJ1-1, with TRBD1 identical over 8 bases. Looked up from germline, CDR1 is MGHDK and CDR2 is SYGVNS. The CDR3 has 19 amino acids. V shed 7 bases and J 1 base; nucleotides not matched to a gene: 20. Written as DNA, the CDR3 is TGTGCCAGCACCGTCGGCCCCCCAGGGGGCCCAGGAGGGAACACTGAAGCTTTCTTT. This encodes CASTVGPPGGPGGNTEAFF.

The chain links TRBV4-1 to TRBJ1-2, with 9 positions matching TRBD1. V trimming: 5 bases; J trimming: 7 bases; junction bases outside the gene matches: 8. The CDR3 is 14 amino acids. Germline-derived CDR1 and CDR2 are MGHRA and YSYEKL. The CDR3 region is CASSTGQGLGGYTF. In nucleotides, the CDR3 is TGCGCCAGCAGCACGGGACAGGGCTTGGGTGGCTACACCTTC.

V is TRBV19 and J is TRBJ2-5; 10 bases are a match to TRBD1. After removal of 6 bases from V and 5 bases from J, the junction contained 9 bases not matched to a gene. Per the germline V gene, CDR1 is LNHDA and CDR2 is SQIVND (reference sequence). The CDR3 is made up of 15 amino acids. The DNA of the CDR3 is TGTGCCAGTAGGATGACAGGGGGCGCGATGGAGACCCAGTACTTC. Translation gives CASRMTGGAMETQYF.

A word on this clonotype: One end of the junction fails to match germline, which may point to a read error. This chain uses TRBV7-3 with TRBJ2-4; 10 positions agree with TRBD2. This CDR3 spans 15 amino acids. Germline CDR1 and CDR2: SGHTA and FQGTGA. The CDR3 spells CASSLLAGAKNILYF. CDR3 nucleotide sequence: TGTGCCAGCAGTTTGCTAGCGGGGGCCAAAAACATTCTGTACTTC.

The chain has TRBV2 and TRBJ2-7; 12 bases fit TRBD2. Germline V lookup: CDR1 SNHLY, CDR2 FYNNEI. The J segment lost 7 bases and the V segment lost 7 bases, leaving 14 bases of the junction unmatched. The CDR3 loop spans 16 amino acids. CDR3 protein: CASKRSGTSGPGEQYF. The CDR3 DNA is TGTGCCAGCAAACGATCCGGGACTAGCGGGCCGGGGGAGCAGTACTTC.

CDR3 amino acids: CASSSRTGKTQYF. CDR3 nucleotide sequence: TGTGCCAGCAGCTCACGCACAGGCAAGACCCAGTACTTC. The rearrangement uses TRBV11-3 and TRBJ2-5; a possible D gene is TRBD1 (5 bases). Looked up from germline, CDR1 is SGHNT and CDR2 is YENEEA. The CDR3 has 13 residues. The germline V and J ends were trimmed by 4 bases and 6 bases, with 12 bases remaining between them.

This clonotype was observed many times. It may be a read error: a sequence one base away is much more abundant. The J gene is TRBJ2-2, the V gene TRBV2, with a tentative D call TRBD2 (6 bases). Trimming removed 4 bases at V and 2 bases at J, with 11 bases between. Germline V lookup: CDR1 SNHLY, CDR2 FYNNEI. CDR3 length equals 15 residues. CDR3 amino acids: CASSVISGNTGELFF. The CDR3 region has the DNA TGTGCCAGCAGTGTGATTAGCGGTAACACCGGGGAGCTGTTTTTT.

In its sample, this clonotype was seen many times. V and J are TRBV2 and TRBJ2-6; D gene uncertain. The CDR3 sequence is 13 residues long. Trimming left V 6 bases short and J 0 bases short, with 3 bases between. The germline gives CDR1 SNHLY, CDR2 FYNNEI. The CDR3 DNA is TGTGCCAGCAGGACCTCTGGGGCCAACGTCCTGACTTTC. It specifies CASRTSGANVLTF. The whole variable domain, remainder taken from reference TRBV2 and TRBJ2-6, is EPEVTQTPSHQVTQMGQEVILRCVPISNHLYFYWYRQILGQKVEFLVSFYNNEISEKSEIFDDQFSVERPDGSNFTLKIRSTKLEDSAMYFCASRTSGANVLTFGAGSRLTVL.